The 9 T cell receptor beta chains below come from one sample, sequenced in a study of T cells after yellow fever vaccination. Each CDR3 protein gets one entry after TCRdb re-called the 5' RACE reads with MiXCR. The sample lists 300,000 to 450,000 distinct CDR3 sequences; around 8.1% were seen once. The specimen comprised PBMCs, sampled approximately 40 days after the first yellow fever vaccination. The receptors shown here come from a young man who received the YFV17D yellow fever vaccine.

The J gene is TRBJ2-7, the V gene TRBV5-1, with a weak D call TRBD1 (6 bases). Germline CDR1 is SGHRS and CDR2 is YFSETQ. The length of the CDR3 is 14 residues. Trimming removed 0 bases from V and 4 bases from J, with 11 bases in between. In DNA form, the CDR3 reads TGCGCCAGCAGCTTGGAGGACAGAATTTACGAGCAGTACTTC. Protein product: CASSLEDRIYEQYF.

There are a few counts of this clonotype. This chain uses TRBV9 with TRBJ2-2; a weak D match, TRBD2 (6 bases). The CDR3 is 14 amino acids. Per the germline V gene, CDR1 is SGDLS and CDR2 is YYNGEE. V dropped 4 bases and J dropped 8 bases, with 15 bases sitting between them. In DNA, the CDR3 is TGTGCCAGCAGCCCCCGGAGGGGTACGGGGGAGCTGTTTTTT. Its protein is CASSPRRGTGELFF.

J is TRBJ2-5 and V is TRBV12-3 or TRBV12-4; 7 positions agree with TRBD2. The trim removed 4 bases at V and 1 base at J, leaving 3 bases unmatched. The CDR3 runs 14 residues. The CDR3 region is CASSWGGTQETQYF. As DNA, the CDR3 is TGTGCCAGCAGTTGGGGAGGGACCCAAGAGACCCAGTACTTC.

In this sample, this clonotype turned up a few times. The chain has TRBV7-9 and TRBJ2-5; no reliable D call. Germline assignment: CDR1 SEHNR and CDR2 FQNEAQ (reference sequence). The CDR3 extends over 14 amino acids. The V gene lost 0 bases and the J gene lost 6 bases, with 11 bases spanning the gap. This chain's CDR3 is CASSLASPPKTQYF. CDR3 coding DNA: TGTGCCAGCAGCTTAGCGTCCCCCCCCAAGACCCAGTACTTC.

The chain employs TRBV5-1 and TRBJ2-5; D is possibly TRBD1 (5 bases). Trimming shortened V by 0 bases and J by 3 bases, and 9 bases separated the two germline ends. This CDR3 region has 14 residues. Germline V CDR1 and CDR2: SGHRS, YFSETQ. This CDR3 is CASSLEGPEETQYF. The CDR3 nucleotides are TGCGCCAGCAGCTTGGAGGGGCCAGAAGAGACCCAGTACTTC.

This clonotype was picked up one time. A much larger clone differs from this one at a single base, so this may be a read error. The rearrangement links TRBV5-1 to TRBJ2-7; TRBD2 matches at 7 bases. CDR1 and CDR2 from the germline V gene are SGHRS and YFSETQ. V lost 6 bases and J lost 0; bases outside the gene matches: 3. The CDR3 loop spans 13 amino acids. CDR3 residues: CASNTGGSYEQYF. In DNA, the CDR3 is TGCGCCAGCAACACGGGGGGCTCCTACGAGCAGTACTTC.

This clonotype was observed many times. The chain employs TRBV7-9 and TRBJ2-1, with 12 bases fitting TRBD2. Germline V gives CDR1 SEHNR, CDR2 FQNEAQ (reference sequence). The CDR3 is made up of 15 amino acids. Losses at the gene ends were 5 bases for V and 3 bases for J; bases not matched to a gene: 2. The CDR3 protein is CASSRGLAGYNEQFF. The CDR3, as DNA: TGTGCCAGCAGCCGGGGACTAGCGGGCTACAATGAGCAGTTCTTC.

This clonotype was counted between two and nine times. The genes are TRBV7-3 and TRBJ2-1; tentatively, D is TRBD2 (6 bases). The germline V and J ends were trimmed by 5 bases and 3 bases, with 14 bases remaining between them. The CDR3 spans 15 residues. Germline-derived CDR1 and CDR2 are SGHTA and FQGTGA. In DNA form, the CDR3 reads TGTGCCAGCAGCGACGGGGCGGGGTTCTACAATGAGCAGTTCTTC. Translated, it gives CASSDGAGFYNEQFF.

This clonotype has a handful of counts. Here the CDR3 reads CASSGAVNTGELFF. Here the CDR3 DNA reads TGTGCCAGTAGTGGGGCAGTTAACACCGGGGAGCTGTTTTTT. V and J are TRBV19 and TRBJ2-2; D possibly corresponds to TRBD1 (5 bases). Between the trimmed V and J ends, which lost 5 bases and 2 bases, there was a span of 9 bases. The CDR3 is 14 residues long. CDR1 LNHDA and CDR2 SQIVND come from the germline V gene (reference sequence).